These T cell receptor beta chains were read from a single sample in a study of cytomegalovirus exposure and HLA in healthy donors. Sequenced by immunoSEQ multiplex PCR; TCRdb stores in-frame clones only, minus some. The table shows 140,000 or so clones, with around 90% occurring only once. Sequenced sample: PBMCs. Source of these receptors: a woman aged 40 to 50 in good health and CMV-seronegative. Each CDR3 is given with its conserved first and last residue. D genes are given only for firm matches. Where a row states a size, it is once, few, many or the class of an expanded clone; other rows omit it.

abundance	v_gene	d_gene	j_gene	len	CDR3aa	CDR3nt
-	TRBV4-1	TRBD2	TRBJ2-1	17	CASSRRESGGPYNEQFF	TGCGCCAGCAGCCGGAGAGAGTCGGGAGGGCCGTACAATGAGCAGTTCTTC
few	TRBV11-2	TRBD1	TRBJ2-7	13	CASSWDRAYEQYF	TGTGCCAGCAGCTGGGACAGGGCCTACGAGCAGTACTTC
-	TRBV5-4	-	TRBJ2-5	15	CASSRMTGEGETQYF	TGTGCCAGCAGCCGGATGACAGGGGAGGGCGAGACCCAGTACTTC
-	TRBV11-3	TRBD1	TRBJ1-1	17	CASSLGVSAGGRTEAFF	TGTGCCAGCAGCTTAGGTGTTTCGGCAGGGGGCAGGACTGAAGCTTTCTTT
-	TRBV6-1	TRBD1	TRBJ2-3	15	CASSEEGQNTDTQYF	TGTGCCAGCAGTGAAGAGGGACAGAACACAGATACGCAGTATTTT
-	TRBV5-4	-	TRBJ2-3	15	CASSLDFSSTDTQYF	TGTGCCAGCAGCTTGGATTTTTCTAGCACAGATACGCAGTATTTT
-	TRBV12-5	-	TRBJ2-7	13	CASGLILSYEQYF	TGTGCTAGTGGACTCATCCTCTCCTACGAGCAGTACTTC
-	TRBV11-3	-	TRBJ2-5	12	CASSLGQETQYF	TGTGCCAGCAGCTTAGGCCAGGAGACCCAGTACTTC
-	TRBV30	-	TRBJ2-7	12	CAWRTGSYEQYF	TGTGCCTGGAGGACTGGCTCCTACGAGCAGTACTTC
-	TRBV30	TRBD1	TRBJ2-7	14	CAWSRDRGLHEQYF	TGTGCCTGGAGTAGGGACAGGGGGCTTCACGAGCAGTACTTC
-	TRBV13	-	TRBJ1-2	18	CASSLSTGGGMLDYGYTF	TGTGCCAGCAGCTTATCAACTGGGGGGGGGATGTTGGACTATGGCTACACCTTC
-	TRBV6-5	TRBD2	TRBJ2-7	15	CASSYSGLAAYEQYF	TGTGCCAGCAGTTACTCTGGCCTAGCGGCCTACGAGCAGTACTTC
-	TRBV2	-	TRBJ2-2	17	CASSERQVPAETGELFF	TGTGCCAGCAGTGAGCGACAGGTGCCCGCCGAGACCGGGGAGCTGTTTTTT
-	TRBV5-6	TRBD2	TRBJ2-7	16	CASSLVGASGTLEQYF	TGTGCCAGCAGCTTGGTTGGGGCTAGCGGGACGCTCGAGCAGTACTTC
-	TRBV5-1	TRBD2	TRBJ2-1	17	CATRFSWGGSDTAEQFF	TGCGCCACCCGATTTTCCTGGGGGGGTTCGGATACCGCTGAGCAGTTCTTC
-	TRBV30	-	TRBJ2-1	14	CAVGLPGRKLEQFF	TGTGCTGTCGGACTACCTGGGAGAAAGCTTGAGCAGTTCTTC
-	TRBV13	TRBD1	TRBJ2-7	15	CASSLGRQGAYEQYF	TGTGCCAGCAGCTTAGGCCGACAGGGGGCCTACGAGCAGTACTTC
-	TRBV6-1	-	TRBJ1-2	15	CASSEAGGGAHGYTF	TGTGCCAGCAGTGAAGCCGGGGGAGGAGCTCATGGCTACACCTTC
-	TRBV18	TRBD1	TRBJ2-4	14	CASSPGQGKNIQYF	TGTGCCAGCTCACCAGGACAGGGGAAAAACATTCAGTACTTC
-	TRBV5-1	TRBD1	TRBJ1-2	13	CASSLGTGGLSTF	TGCGCCAGCAGCTTGGGGACAGGGGGTCTGTCCACCTTC
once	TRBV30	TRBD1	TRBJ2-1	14	CAWSLPGQRNEQFF	TGTGCCTGGAGCCTTCCGGGACAGCGGAATGAGCAGTTCTTC
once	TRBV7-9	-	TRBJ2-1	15	CASSLADKLYNEQFF	TGTGCCAGCAGCCTAGCCGACAAGCTTTACAATGAGCAGTTCTTC
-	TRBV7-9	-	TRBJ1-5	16	CASSLATGGGDQPQHF	TGTGCCAGCAGCTTAGCTACCGGGGGTGGGGATCAGCCCCAGCATTTT
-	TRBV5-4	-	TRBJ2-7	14	CASSGRDRGYEQYF	TGTGCCAGCAGCGGGCGTGACAGAGGCTACGAGCAGTACTTC
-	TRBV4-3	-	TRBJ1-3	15	CASSQDQGNGNTIYF	TGCGCCAGCAGCCAAGATCAGGGTAACGGAAACACCATATATTTT
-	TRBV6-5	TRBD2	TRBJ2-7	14	CASRLIAGVGEQYF	TGTGCCAGCAGACTTATAGCGGGAGTCGGCGAGCAGTACTTC
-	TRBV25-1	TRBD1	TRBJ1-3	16	CASSGLTGGSGNTIYF	TGTGCCAGCAGTGGCCTAACAGGGGGCTCGGGAAACACCATATATTTT
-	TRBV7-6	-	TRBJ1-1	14	CASSSQGMNTEAFF	TGTGCCAGCAGCTCACAGGGCATGAACACTGAAGCTTTCTTT
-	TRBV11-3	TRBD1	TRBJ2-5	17	CASSLAGGTGGGETQYF	TGTGCCAGCAGCCTAGCCGGAGGGACAGGGGGCGGCGAGACCCAGTACTTC
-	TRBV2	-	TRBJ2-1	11	CASRAYNEQFF	TGTGCCAGCAGGGCTTACAATGAGCAGTTCTTC
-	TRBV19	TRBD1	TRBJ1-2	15	CASRSEPGQDYGYTF	TGTGCCAGTAGGTCAGAGCCGGGACAGGACTATGGCTACACCTTC
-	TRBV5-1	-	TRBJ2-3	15	CASSEAVVRTDTQYF	TGCGCCAGCAGTGAAGCGGTGGTACGCACAGATACGCAGTATTTT